This is a list of T cell receptor beta chains from one sample in a study of T-cell reconstitution after alpha-beta-depleted transplantation in children. Via MiXCR, TCRdb re-called the PCR reads, giving one row per CDR3 protein. Among over 300,000 distinct CDR3 sequences listed, 10% were seen once. This specimen was PBMCs from the stem cell graft donor, taken from the stem cell graft. The receptors here all came from a human donor who donated a stem cell graft to a child with acute lymphoblastic leukemia. Both conserved end residues are part of each CDR3. A D gene is named only where the DNA matches it firmly. Some rows have no size entry. The others give once, few or many, or a class for an expanded clone.

D gene: TRBD1; J gene: TRBJ2-3; clone size: many; V gene: TRBV29-1; CDR3 protein: CSVANRDRWFTDTQYF; CDR3 DNA: TGCAGCGTCGCGAACCGGGACAGGTGGTTCACAGATACGCAGTATTTT
D gene: -; J gene: TRBJ2-7; clone size: few; V gene: TRBV4-1; CDR3 protein: CASSPTGGSEQYF; CDR3 DNA: TGCGCCAGCAGCCCTACTGGGGGTAGCGAGCAGTACTTC
D gene: -; J gene: TRBJ2-2; clone size: -; V gene: TRBV7-2; CDR3 protein: CASSPAVGFLGGELFF; CDR3 DNA: TGTGCCAGCAGCCCTGCGGTCGGTTTTTTGGGCGGGGAGCTGTTTTTT
D gene: TRBD1; J gene: TRBJ1-5; clone size: -; V gene: TRBV20-1; CDR3 protein: CSARLGQGGTAGSQPQHF; CDR3 DNA: TGCAGTGCTAGACTAGGACAGGGAGGGACCGCCGGGAGTCAGCCCCAGCATTTT
D gene: -; J gene: TRBJ1-4; clone size: many; V gene: TRBV7-2; CDR3 protein: CASSLRGFRNEKLFF; CDR3 DNA: TGTGCCAGCAGCCTCCGGGGGTTTAGAAATGAAAAACTGTTTTTT
D gene: TRBD1; J gene: TRBJ1-4; clone size: -; V gene: TRBV20-1; CDR3 protein: CSALPGQGGEKLFF; CDR3 DNA: TGCAGTGCCCTACCCGGACAGGGAGGCGAAAAACTGTTTTTT
D gene: TRBD1; J gene: TRBJ1-5; clone size: few; V gene: TRBV7-2; CDR3 protein: CASSFRAGTGNQPQHF; CDR3 DNA: TGTGCCAGCAGCTTTAGGGCCGGGACAGGGAATCAGCCCCAGCATTTT
D gene: TRBD2; J gene: TRBJ2-7; clone size: -; V gene: TRBV20-1; CDR3 protein: CSARLAGGPYEQYF; CDR3 DNA: TGCAGTGCTAGACTAGCGGGAGGTCCCTACGAGCAGTACTTC
D gene: TRBD2; J gene: TRBJ2-1; clone size: -; V gene: TRBV9; CDR3 protein: CASSEGLDNEQFF; CDR3 DNA: TGTGCCAGCAGCGAGGGACTAGACAATGAGCAGTTCTTC
D gene: TRBD1; J gene: TRBJ1-2; clone size: -; V gene: TRBV12-3/TRBV12-4; CDR3 protein: CASSFRTGANYGYTF; CDR3 DNA: TGTGCCAGCAGTTTTCGGACAGGGGCTAACTATGGCTACACCTTC
D gene: TRBD1; J gene: TRBJ2-2; clone size: few; V gene: TRBV2; CDR3 protein: CASSEDRENTGELFF; CDR3 DNA: TGTGCCAGCAGCGAGGACAGGGAGAACACCGGGGAGCTGTTTTTT
D gene: -; J gene: TRBJ2-1; clone size: few; V gene: TRBV7-6; CDR3 protein: CASSYSGGGYNEQFF; CDR3 DNA: TGTGCCAGCAGCTACAGCGGAGGGGGGTACAATGAGCAGTTCTTC
D gene: TRBD1; J gene: TRBJ2-5; clone size: many; V gene: TRBV5-6; CDR3 protein: CASSSQGAGGGETQYF; CDR3 DNA: TGTGCCAGCAGCTCACAGGGGGCAGGAGGGGGAGAGACCCAGTACTTC
D gene: -; J gene: TRBJ2-1; clone size: -; V gene: TRBV4-1; CDR3 protein: CASSQDPVQLGSYNEQFF; CDR3 DNA: TGCGCCAGCAGCCAAGATCCCGTTCAACTAGGGTCGTACAATGAGCAGTTCTTC
D gene: TRBD1; J gene: TRBJ1-1; clone size: many; V gene: TRBV11-1; CDR3 protein: CASRGQVGEAFF; CDR3 DNA: TGTGCCAGCAGAGGACAGGTGGGGGAAGCTTTCTTT
D gene: -; J gene: TRBJ2-3; clone size: -; V gene: TRBV18; CDR3 protein: CASSPQSGGTDTQYF; CDR3 DNA: TGTGCCAGCTCACCACAGTCAGGGGGCACAGATACGCAGTATTTT
D gene: -; J gene: TRBJ1-5; clone size: -; V gene: TRBV27; CDR3 protein: CASRHRGFNQPQHF; CDR3 DNA: TGTGCCAGCAGACATAGGGGGTTCAATCAGCCCCAGCATTTT
D gene: -; J gene: TRBJ1-6; clone size: many; V gene: TRBV12-3/TRBV12-4; CDR3 protein: CASSRRGDGSPLHF; CDR3 DNA: TGTGCCAGCAGCCGCCGGGGCGACGGTTCACCCCTCCACTTT
D gene: -; J gene: TRBJ2-7; clone size: -; V gene: TRBV15; CDR3 protein: CATSNRRLGHEQYF; CDR3 DNA: TGTGCCACCAGCAACCGACGGTTAGGCCACGAGCAGTACTTC
D gene: -; J gene: TRBJ1-6; clone size: many; V gene: TRBV9; CDR3 protein: CASSVGGPRSPLHF; CDR3 DNA: TGTGCCAGCAGCGTAGGGGGGCCCCGGTCACCCCTCCACTTT
D gene: -; J gene: TRBJ2-1; clone size: -; V gene: TRBV6-2/TRBV6-3; CDR3 protein: CASSYNRGNEQFF; CDR3 DNA: TGTGCCAGCAGTTATAATCGGGGGAATGAGCAGTTCTTC
D gene: -; J gene: TRBJ1-1; clone size: many; V gene: TRBV9; CDR3 protein: CASSVDIRESEAFF; CDR3 DNA: TGTGCCAGCAGCGTAGACATTAGGGAGAGCGAAGCTTTCTTT
D gene: TRBD2; J gene: TRBJ2-3; clone size: many; V gene: TRBV7-2; CDR3 protein: CASSEGTSGSTDTQYF; CDR3 DNA: TGTGCCAGCAGCGAGGGGACTAGCGGGAGTACAGATACGCAGTATTTT
D gene: TRBD2; J gene: TRBJ2-7; clone size: few; V gene: TRBV5-1; CDR3 protein: CASSLGTSGTEQYF; CDR3 DNA: TGCGCCAGCAGCTTGGGGACTAGCGGGACCGAGCAGTACTTC
D gene: TRBD2; J gene: TRBJ2-5; clone size: -; V gene: TRBV7-9; CDR3 protein: CASSLGMGTSGQETQYF; CDR3 DNA: TGTGCCAGCAGCTTGGGAATGGGGACTAGCGGACAAGAGACCCAGTACTTC
D gene: -; J gene: TRBJ2-2; clone size: many; V gene: TRBV7-9; CDR3 protein: CASSSGPTGELFF; CDR3 DNA: TGTGCCAGCAGCTCTGGACCCACCGGGGAGCTGTTTTTT
D gene: TRBD2; J gene: TRBJ2-1; clone size: few; V gene: TRBV5-1; CDR3 protein: CASSLGLAGGVREQFF; CDR3 DNA: TGCGCCAGCAGCTTGGGACTAGCGGGAGGGGTACGTGAGCAGTTCTTC
D gene: TRBD2; J gene: TRBJ2-7; clone size: few; V gene: TRBV7-2; CDR3 protein: CASSHGTSGYEQYF; CDR3 DNA: TGTGCCAGCAGCCATGGGACTAGCGGCTACGAGCAGTACTTC
D gene: -; J gene: TRBJ2-7; clone size: -; V gene: TRBV12-3/TRBV12-4; CDR3 protein: CASSEQAGRSGQYF; CDR3 DNA: TGTGCCAGCAGCGAACAGGCTGGGAGATCCGGGCAGTACTTC
D gene: -; J gene: TRBJ2-7; clone size: many; V gene: TRBV24-1; CDR3 protein: CATSDLSRGEYEQYF; CDR3 DNA: TGTGCCACCAGTGATTTATCCAGGGGCGAGTACGAGCAGTACTTC
D gene: TRBD1; J gene: TRBJ2-3; clone size: many; V gene: TRBV29-1; CDR3 protein: CSVESAGGDTQYF; CDR3 DNA: TGCAGCGTTGAATCGGCAGGGGGAGATACGCAGTATTTT
D gene: -; J gene: TRBJ2-2; clone size: many; V gene: TRBV27; CDR3 protein: CASSFPPGSNTGELFF; CDR3 DNA: TGTGCCAGCAGTTTTCCACCAGGGTCGAACACCGGGGAGCTGTTTTTT
D gene: -; J gene: TRBJ2-1; clone size: -; V gene: TRBV6-1; CDR3 protein: CASSNSREGEQFF; CDR3 DNA: TGTGCCAGCAGTAATAGCAGGGAAGGTGAGCAGTTCTTC
D gene: -; J gene: TRBJ2-1; clone size: many; V gene: TRBV6-4; CDR3 protein: CASSTTTGSNEQFF; CDR3 DNA: TGTGCCAGCAGCACTACCACAGGCTCCAATGAGCAGTTCTTC
D gene: TRBD1; J gene: TRBJ1-2; clone size: -; V gene: TRBV6-5; CDR3 protein: CASSWSGEGTGYGYTF; CDR3 DNA: TGTGCCAGCAGTTGGTCCGGAGAGGGGACAGGCTATGGCTACACCTTC
D gene: -; J gene: TRBJ2-7; clone size: -; V gene: TRBV5-1; CDR3 protein: CASSLGDIYYEQYF; CDR3 DNA: TGCGCCAGCAGCTTGGGGGACATATACTACGAGCAGTACTTC
D gene: TRBD2; J gene: TRBJ2-7; clone size: few; V gene: TRBV20-1; CDR3 protein: CSARDLAGVEPEQYF; CDR3 DNA: TGCAGTGCTAGAGACTTAGCGGGAGTAGAGCCCGAGCAGTACTTC
D gene: -; J gene: TRBJ2-7; clone size: -; V gene: TRBV4-3; CDR3 protein: CASSESRDFHFEQYF; CDR3 DNA: TGCGCCAGCAGCGAGTCCCGGGACTTTCATTTCGAGCAGTACTTC
D gene: -; J gene: TRBJ2-2; clone size: -; V gene: TRBV7-9; CDR3 protein: CASSFLGGDLSGELFF; CDR3 DNA: TGTGCCAGCAGCTTCTTGGGGGGCGACTTGTCCGGGGAGCTGTTTTTT